The clone carrying this T cell receptor (beta chain) was found a few times. The record originates from a study of cytomegalovirus exposure and HLA in healthy donors. In germline, CDR1 is SSHAT, CDR2 FNYEAQ (reference sequence). The V gene end was trimmed by 1 base and the J gene end by 5 bases; junction bases not matched to a gene: 2. The length of the CDR3 is 13 residues. PCR involved 60 Vbeta and 13 Jbeta primers. Clones were read by immunoSEQ multiplex PCR, and TCRdb kept only the in-frame ones, dropping some. The sample has about 76,000 clones, more than 75% seen once; the top ten hold about 12%. The clonotype comes from a male donor in good health and CMV-seropositive. The chain employs TRBV7-7 and TRBJ2-7, with 7 bases lining up with TRBD1. The material sequenced was PBMCs. This chain's CDR3 is CASSLDRGNEQYF. For the CDR3, the DNA is TGTGCCAGCAGCTTAGACAGGGGCAACGAGCAGTACTTC.